This T cell receptor beta chain was obtained from a study of shared clonotypes between healthy human individuals. Using immunoSEQ multiplex PCR, the repertoire was profiled, and TCRdb retains in-frame clones only, with some absent. The sample records 1,500,000 or so clones, around 98.5% being singletons. Turning to this clone: Its antigen is undetermined.

V lost 8 bases to trimming and J lost 4 bases; unmatched junction nucleotides: 5. Germline CDR1 reads SNHLY; CDR2 reads FYNNEI. The length of the CDR3 is 13 residues. Findings and limits, study-wide: A handful of donors showed sharing of roughly 5% of naive CD4 clonotypes. Rarefaction analysis demonstrated incomplete sorted-subset sequencing notwithstanding large depth.

Each of the donors was a healthy adult who was HIV-negative and had not had a recent acute infection or vaccination. CD4+ cells were split into CD45RA+ naive and CD45RA-negative memory subsets. The sequenced material came from naive CD4+ T cells sorted from blood. Subset given: CD45RA+ positively selected. This TCR came from a man under 40 in good health. V gene TRBV2 combines with J gene TRBJ2-7, with 10 bases identical to TRBD1. In nucleotides, the CDR3 is TGTGCCAGCGAGGACAGGGGGTTATACGAGCAGTACTTC. This codes for CASEDRGLYEQYF.